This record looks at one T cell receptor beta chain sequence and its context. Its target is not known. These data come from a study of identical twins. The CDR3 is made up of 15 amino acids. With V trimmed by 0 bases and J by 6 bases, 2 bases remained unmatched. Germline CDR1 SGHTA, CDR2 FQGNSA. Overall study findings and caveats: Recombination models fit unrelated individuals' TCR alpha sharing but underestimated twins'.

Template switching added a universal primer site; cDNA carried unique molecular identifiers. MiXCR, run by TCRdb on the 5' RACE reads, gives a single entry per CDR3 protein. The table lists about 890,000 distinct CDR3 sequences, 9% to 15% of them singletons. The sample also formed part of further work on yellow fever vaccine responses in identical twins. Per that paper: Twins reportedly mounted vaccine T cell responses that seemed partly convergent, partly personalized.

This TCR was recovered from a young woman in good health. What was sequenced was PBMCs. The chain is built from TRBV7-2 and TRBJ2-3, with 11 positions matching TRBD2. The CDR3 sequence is CASSLASGGVDTQYF. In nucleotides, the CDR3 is TGTGCCAGCAGCTTAGCTAGCGGGGGGGTCGATACGCAGTATTTT.